This T cell receptor beta chain emerged from a study of CD8 T cells in ankylosing spondylitis. Broader study findings: Some motif variants were previously reported in reactive arthritis synovial fluid and blood. Typical of ankylosing spondylitis blood, it appeared, was a TCR beta motif of under 10 highly homologous variants. Those disease-linked clones were CD8+; they were also relatively rare in peripheral blood. There was reportedly significant enrichment of clones that were disease-linked in matched ankylosing spondylitis synovial fluid.

Germline-derived CDR1 and CDR2 are ENHRY and SYGVKD. The V end lost 3 bases, the J end lost 3 bases, and 24 bases lay between the germline ends. The CDR3 runs 18 residues. This clonotype was counted between two and nine times. Its antigen remains unidentified. Researchers built TCR beta libraries using quantitative 5'-RACE with molecular barcodes. A single record per CDR3 protein comes from TCRdb applying MiXCR to the 5' RACE reads. In the table there are more than 250,000 distinct CDR3 sequences, roughly 8% of which are singletons. This chain links TRBV10-3 with TRBJ2-7; tentatively, D is TRBD1 or TRBD2 (5 bases each). The sample consisted of blood, either unsorted or a sorted T cell fraction (not recorded which). This clonotype originated in a male donor with ankylosing spondylitis. CDR3 nucleotides: TGTGCCATCAGTGACCTCAGAGGGGCCAGCCGCCCCTACTACGAGCAGTACTTC. Amino acid sequence: CAISDLRGASRPYYEQYF.